This is a list of T cell receptor beta chains from one sample in a study of human T cells and chemical hapten exposure. Using its own MiXCR run on the RACE reads, TCRdb lists one record per CDR3 protein. The sample contains roughly 64,000 distinct CDR3 sequences, 9.5% to 11% of which appear only once. The source material was whole blood, sampled in connection with sensitization to the hapten diphenylcyclopropenone (DPC). These TCRs come from a woman aged 30 to 39 with alopecia areata. Some clones in this sample may be carry-over from other donors' samples. The CDR3 runs from the conserved cysteine through the conserved F or W. D genes are given only for firm matches. Some rows have no size entry. The others give once, few or many, or a class for an expanded clone.

abundance: many; d_gene: TRBD1; j_gene: TRBJ1-1; v_gene: TRBV3-1; CDR3nt: TGTGCCAGCAGCCAAGGTTTGGGACAGGGAGTTTGGGCTTTCTTT; CDR3aa: CASSQGLGQGVWAFF
abundance: few; d_gene: TRBD1; j_gene: TRBJ2-6; v_gene: TRBV5-1; CDR3nt: TGCGCCAGCAGCCCCGGGACAGGTTTTTTGGGCCCGACTTTC; CDR3aa: CASSPGTGFLGPTF
abundance: few; d_gene: NA; j_gene: TRBJ1-5; v_gene: TRBV6-6; CDR3nt: TGTGCCATCAAAGGGGCCGCGGGACAGCCCCAGCATTTT; CDR3aa: CAIKGAAGQPQHF
abundance: few; d_gene: NA; j_gene: TRBJ1-2; v_gene: TRBV7-2; CDR3nt: TGTGCCAGCAGCCATGGAGGGTCTATCGGCTACACCTTC; CDR3aa: CASSHGGSIGYTF
abundance: many; d_gene: NA; j_gene: TRBJ2-3; v_gene: TRBV29-1; CDR3nt: TGCAGCGCTGAGATGAGGGAAGGGGGAGATACGCAGTATTTT; CDR3aa: CSAEMREGGDTQYF
abundance: NA; d_gene: NA; j_gene: TRBJ2-5; v_gene: TRBV11-2; CDR3nt: TGTGCCAGCAGCTCGACTGACTGGACCGAGTACTTC; CDR3aa: CASSSTDWTEYF
abundance: NA; d_gene: NA; j_gene: TRBJ2-1; v_gene: TRBV11-1; CDR3nt: TGTGCCAGCAGCTTAGAAGCGGTAAATGAGCAGTTCTTC; CDR3aa: CASSLEAVNEQFF
abundance: NA; d_gene: TRBD2; j_gene: TRBJ2-5; v_gene: TRBV3-1; CDR3nt: TGTGCCAGCAGCTACCGGGACTATCTCCAAGAGACCCAGTACTTC; CDR3aa: CASSYRDYLQETQYF
abundance: many; d_gene: NA; j_gene: TRBJ2-2; v_gene: TRBV9; CDR3nt: TGTGCCAGCAGCGTATCGAACACCGGGGAGCTGTTTTTT; CDR3aa: CASSVSNTGELFF
abundance: NA; d_gene: NA; j_gene: TRBJ1-1; v_gene: TRBV18; CDR3nt: TGTGCCAGCTCACCAATCGGGGGGGCGAGCATGAACACTGAAGCTTTCTTT; CDR3aa: CASSPIGGASMNTEAFF
abundance: few; d_gene: TRBD2; j_gene: TRBJ2-7; v_gene: TRBV18; CDR3nt: TGTGCCAGCTCACCCGCGGGAGGGACTGCCTACGAGCAGTACTTC; CDR3aa: CASSPAGGTAYEQYF
abundance: many; d_gene: NA; j_gene: TRBJ1-1; v_gene: TRBV4-3; CDR3nt: TGCGCCAGCAGCCGATCGGGGAACACTGAAGCTTTCTTT; CDR3aa: CASSRSGNTEAFF
abundance: NA; d_gene: NA; j_gene: TRBJ2-2; v_gene: TRBV20-1; CDR3nt: TGCAGTGCTAGCTCAGGAGGGTTGGCCGGGGAGCTGTTTTTT; CDR3aa: CSASSGGLAGELFF
abundance: many; d_gene: NA; j_gene: TRBJ2-5; v_gene: TRBV7-2; CDR3nt: TGTGCCAGCAGCACCCCAGAGCGGGACCAAGAGACCCAGTACTTC; CDR3aa: CASSTPERDQETQYF
abundance: many; d_gene: TRBD1; j_gene: TRBJ1-1; v_gene: TRBV5-1; CDR3nt: TGCGCCAGCAGCCTCCGACAGGGGACGAACACTGAAGCTTTCTTT; CDR3aa: CASSLRQGTNTEAFF
abundance: few; d_gene: TRBD1; j_gene: TRBJ1-5; v_gene: TRBV19; CDR3nt: TGTGCCAGTAGTCATTTGTTGCACAGGGGATCTCGGCCCCAGCATTTT; CDR3aa: CASSHLLHRGSRPQHF
abundance: many; d_gene: TRBD2; j_gene: TRBJ2-4; v_gene: TRBV2; CDR3nt: TGTGCCAGCAGACAGACTAGCGGGGGCTCTCTAGCCAAAAACATTCAGTACTTC; CDR3aa: CASRQTSGGSLAKNIQYF
abundance: NA; d_gene: NA; j_gene: TRBJ2-2; v_gene: TRBV27; CDR3nt: TGTGCCAGCAGTTTATATCAGGGCCGGGGCACCGGGGAGCTGTTTTTT; CDR3aa: CASSLYQGRGTGELFF
abundance: many; d_gene: NA; j_gene: TRBJ1-1; v_gene: TRBV10-2; CDR3nt: TGCGCCAGCACCGTCCCGGGCCGAAGTACGGCGGAAGCTTTCTTT; CDR3aa: CASTVPGRSTAEAFF
abundance: few; d_gene: NA; j_gene: TRBJ2-1; v_gene: TRBV29-1; CDR3nt: TGCAGCGGTGTATATAATGAGCAGTTCTTC; CDR3aa: CSGVYNEQFF
abundance: NA; d_gene: TRBD1; j_gene: TRBJ1-2; v_gene: TRBV6-5; CDR3nt: TGTGCCAGCAGTTCCGGACAGGGGCGTCGCTACACCTTC; CDR3aa: CASSSGQGRRYTF
abundance: NA; d_gene: NA; j_gene: TRBJ1-3; v_gene: TRBV9; CDR3nt: TGTGCCAGCAGCGTGGGCCAGGGCGGGGACTTTGGAAACACCATATATTTT; CDR3aa: CASSVGQGGDFGNTIYF
abundance: NA; d_gene: NA; j_gene: TRBJ1-1; v_gene: TRBV5-8; CDR3nt: TGTGCCAGCAGCATGGACAGGAACACTGAAGCTTTCTTT; CDR3aa: CASSMDRNTEAFF
abundance: many; d_gene: TRBD2; j_gene: TRBJ2-3; v_gene: TRBV15; CDR3nt: TGTGCCACCAGCAAATTAGCGGGTAATGGCGCAGATACGCAGTATTTT; CDR3aa: CATSKLAGNGADTQYF
abundance: many; d_gene: NA; j_gene: TRBJ1-3; v_gene: TRBV5-1; CDR3nt: TGCGCCAGCAGCTTGGAAGTCTCTGGAAACACCATATATTTT; CDR3aa: CASSLEVSGNTIYF
abundance: NA; d_gene: TRBD2; j_gene: TRBJ2-5; v_gene: TRBV7-3; CDR3nt: TGTGCCAGCAGAGCGGGACTAGCGAGTTCGGAGACCCAGTACTTC; CDR3aa: CASRAGLASSETQYF
abundance: few; d_gene: NA; j_gene: TRBJ1-5; v_gene: TRBV7-2; CDR3nt: TGTGCCAGCAGCTCTCAGGGTATGGATCAGCCCCAGCATTTT; CDR3aa: CASSSQGMDQPQHF
abundance: NA; d_gene: NA; j_gene: TRBJ2-1; v_gene: TRBV18; CDR3nt: TGTGCCAGCTCACCACTGGAGTCAGGGGGGGCCTACAATGAGCAGTTCTTC; CDR3aa: CASSPLESGGAYNEQFF
abundance: few; d_gene: NA; j_gene: TRBJ1-5; v_gene: TRBV20-1; CDR3nt: TGCAGTGCTGCAACCTCTGGGGGGCACAATCAGCCCCAGCATTTT; CDR3aa: CSAATSGGHNQPQHF
abundance: many; d_gene: NA; j_gene: TRBJ2-3; v_gene: TRBV7-9; CDR3nt: TGTGCCAGCAGCTTAGAAGTCGTCACGCAGTATTTT; CDR3aa: CASSLEVVTQYF
abundance: many; d_gene: NA; j_gene: TRBJ2-3; v_gene: TRBV10-3; CDR3nt: TGTGCCATCAGTGTTCTCCTGGGGCAGGGGACAGATACGCAGTATTTT; CDR3aa: CAISVLLGQGTDTQYF
abundance: few; d_gene: TRBD1; j_gene: TRBJ1-4; v_gene: TRBV20-1; CDR3nt: TGCAGTGGGAGTGGTCCCTGGACAGGGGGCGCAACTAATGAAAAACTGTTTTTT; CDR3aa: CSGSGPWTGGATNEKLFF
abundance: NA; d_gene: NA; j_gene: TRBJ1-6; v_gene: TRBV5-5; CDR3nt: TGTGCCGGAGCACGGGACGGTCTTAATTCACCCCTCCACTTT; CDR3aa: CAGARDGLNSPLHF
abundance: few; d_gene: TRBD1; j_gene: TRBJ1-2; v_gene: TRBV20-1; CDR3nt: TGCAGTGCTAGAGAGGGGACAGGCGGCTACACCTTC; CDR3aa: CSAREGTGGYTF
abundance: NA; d_gene: NA; j_gene: TRBJ2-7; v_gene: TRBV27; CDR3nt: TGTGCCAGCAGTTCTATTGGCGCCTCGAAGAACGAGCAGTACTTC; CDR3aa: CASSSIGASKNEQYF
abundance: NA; d_gene: NA; j_gene: TRBJ2-6; v_gene: TRBV29-1; CDR3nt: TGCAGCGTTCGGGCAGGGCGCTCTGGGGCCAACGTCCTGACTTTC; CDR3aa: CSVRAGRSGANVLTF
abundance: many; d_gene: NA; j_gene: TRBJ2-1; v_gene: TRBV18; CDR3nt: TGTGCCAGCTCACCACTAGGTAATGAGCAGTTCTTC; CDR3aa: CASSPLGNEQFF
abundance: few; d_gene: NA; j_gene: TRBJ2-1; v_gene: TRBV29-1; CDR3nt: TGCAGCACCCCCACAGGAGGCCTCGATGAGCAGTTCTTC; CDR3aa: CSTPTGGLDEQFF
abundance: many; d_gene: NA; j_gene: TRBJ1-2; v_gene: TRBV6-5; CDR3nt: TGTGCCAGCAGTTACTCGAGTACGGGGGCAGTGGATGGCTACACCTTC; CDR3aa: CASSYSSTGAVDGYTF
abundance: NA; d_gene: TRBD1; j_gene: TRBJ1-6; v_gene: TRBV7-9; CDR3nt: TGTGCCAGCAGCATCAACAGGGGAGGGGATTCACCCCTCCACTTT; CDR3aa: CASSINRGGDSPLHF
abundance: few; d_gene: TRBD2; j_gene: TRBJ2-1; v_gene: TRBV4-3; CDR3nt: TGCGCCAGCAGCCAAGTGGCTAGCGGGGGGCCTCACAATGAGCAGTTCTTC; CDR3aa: CASSQVASGGPHNEQFF
abundance: few; d_gene: TRBD1; j_gene: TRBJ2-5; v_gene: TRBV9; CDR3nt: TGTGCCAGCAGCCCCCGACAGGGGGGTGGAGAGACCCAGTACTTC; CDR3aa: CASSPRQGGGETQYF